This T cell receptor (beta chain) was found in a study of T cells in localized non-small cell lung cancer. V lost 6 bases and J 0 bases, leaving 13 bases between the germline ends. Germline-derived CDR1 and CDR2 are SGHKS and YYEKEE (reference sequence). The CDR3 extends over 15 amino acids. A remark on this clone: Its antigen is unidentified.

The study, taken as a whole, reports: Density of T cells in blood, when higher, went with longer overall survival.

Assay used: immunoSEQ multiplex PCR; TCRdb lists only in-frame clones, some missing. The sample has under 35,000 clones, approximately 90% seen once. Sequenced here: peripheral blood, sampled before any cancer treatment. This receptor was obtained from a female donor aged 60 or older with stage I lung adenocarcinoma. V is TRBV5-5 and J is TRBJ2-1; no reliable D call. CDR3 protein: CASIPLLSSYNEQFF. CDR3 nucleotides: TGTGCCAGCATCCCGCTCCTGAGCTCCTACAATGAGCAGTTCTTC.